This T cell receptor beta chain originates from a study of shared clonotypes between healthy human individuals. Whole-study results and caveats: Large depth notwithstanding, sorted-subset sequencing proved incomplete by rarefaction.

The CDR3 has 14 residues. V dropped 5 bases and J dropped 4; count of bases not matched to a gene: 5. In germline, CDR1 is SEHNR, CDR2 FQNEAQ (reference sequence). Naive CD8 cells, CD45RO-negative and positively selected for CCR7, excluded terminally differentiated effector memory CD45RA+ cells. A note on this clone: No antigen is known for it.

The study ran the assay at deep level. TCRdb's copy holds only in-frame clones and misses some; the assay was immunoSEQ multiplex PCR. The sample records about 580,000 clones, 95% to 98% being singletons. The chain combines TRBV7-9 with TRBJ2-1, with 7 nucleotides matching TRBD2. Input material: naive CD8+ T cells sorted from blood. The receptor was derived from a young man in good health. The DNA of the CDR3 is TGTGCCAGCAGCCCCGGGACTACGTACAATGAGCAGTTCTTC. This gives the protein CASSPGTTYNEQFF.